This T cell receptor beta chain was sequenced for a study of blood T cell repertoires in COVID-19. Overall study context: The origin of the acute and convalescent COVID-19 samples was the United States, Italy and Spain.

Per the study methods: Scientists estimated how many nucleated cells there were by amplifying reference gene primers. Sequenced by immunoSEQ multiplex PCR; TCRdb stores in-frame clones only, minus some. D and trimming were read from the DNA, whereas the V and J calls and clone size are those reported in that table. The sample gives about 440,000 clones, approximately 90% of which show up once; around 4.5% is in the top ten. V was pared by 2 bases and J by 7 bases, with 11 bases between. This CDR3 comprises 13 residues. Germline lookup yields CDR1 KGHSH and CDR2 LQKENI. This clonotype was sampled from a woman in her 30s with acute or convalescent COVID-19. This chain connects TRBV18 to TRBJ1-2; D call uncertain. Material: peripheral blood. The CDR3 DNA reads TGTGCCAGCTCACCAACGGGGTTACGTGGCTACACCTTC. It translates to CASSPTGLRGYTF. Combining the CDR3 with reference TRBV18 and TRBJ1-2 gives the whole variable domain NAGVMQNPRHLVRRRGQEARLRCSPMKGHSHVYWYRQLPEEGLKFMVYLQKENIIDESGMPKERFSAEFPKEGPSILRIQQVVRGDSAAYFCASSPTGLRGYTFGSGTRLTVV.